This entry concerns a single T cell receptor beta chain. The length of the CDR3 is 16 residues. Trimming pared 4 bases from V and 4 bases from J, leaving 16 bases between. The V gene's germline CDR1 is KGHDR and CDR2 SFDVKD. TCRdb re-called the RT-PCR reads through MiXCR, storing one row per CDR3 protein. Found here are about 540,000 distinct CDR3 sequences, around 25% of them singletons; the top ten hold 2.5% to 3%. The data belong to a study of response to subunit inactivated influenza vaccine. The same sample was also used in a study of T cells expressing NK-cell markers. Turning to that study: 5'RACE template switching with UMIs generated TCR beta cDNA. Among a few donors, these clonotypes also ranked first in the CD3+CD56-NKG2C+ fraction.

The sequence derives from a man aged 45-60 years who received an inactivated influenza vaccine. This material consisted of CD4+ T cells sorted from PBMCs, taken roughly 12 days after vaccination. This chain joins TRBV24-1 and TRBJ2-1, with D possibly matching TRBD2 (6 bases). The CDR3 protein is CATSDSWSGRYNEQFF. The CDR3 nucleotides are TGTGCCACCAGTGACAGTTGGAGCGGGCGTTACAATGAGCAGTTCTTC.